The sequence of this TCR beta chain was determined in a study of OX40 agonist ivuxolimab in advanced cancers. Describing the broader study: Ivuxolimab was a fully human IgG2 agonistic monoclonal antibody targeting the costimulatory receptor OX40 (CD134). Intravenous ivuxolimab was administered to patients every 2 weeks at six dose levels: 0.01, 0.1, 0.3, 1.5, 3 and 10 mg/kg. Of the roughly 51 patients in dose escalation, some 20 had hepatocellular carcinoma, approximately 15 had melanoma, 9 had renal cell carcinoma and 9 had head and neck cancer. The dose-escalation cohort was around 84% male with a mean age of about 60 years, ranging from roughly 20 to 80. Patients were allowed to have had prior anti-PD-1, anti-PD-L1 or anti-CTLA-4 therapy, and about 40% of the dose-escalation patients had been treated with checkpoint inhibitors. Partial responses were achieved by three dose-escalation patients, of whom one had hepatocellular carcinoma and two had cutaneous melanoma. The purpose of peripheral TCRbeta sequencing was to test whether ivuxolimab changed TCR sequence diversity and led to clonal T-cell expansion. The monotherapy dose-escalation portion (N ≈ 57 patients) of the phase I ivuxolimab trial is reported in the paper.

Genomic DNA was isolated from the sorted cells so that the TCRbeta CDR3 region could be sequenced. TCRbeta CDR3 regions were sequenced using the immunoSEQ Assay. As stored in TCRdb, this immuneACCESS dataset retains in-frame rearrangements with V and J assigned. A fraction of the clones does not appear; measured against another copy, unresolved V genes explain less than half of the discrepancy, and the remainder lacks a known reason. The sample records some 150,000 clones, around nine tenths of which are singletons. The ten most abundant clones make up around 1% of the sample. Patients with autoimmune disease history or receiving systemic immunosuppression were excluded from the trial. In every dose cohort, peripheral blood was drawn for TCR sequencing at baseline, cycle 4 day 1, and cycle 7 day 1. The samples were taken from a phase I, first-in-human, multicenter, open-label dose-escalation trial of ivuxolimab. The trial enrolled adults with locally advanced or metastatic head and neck squamous cell, hepatocellular, melanoma or renal cell carcinoma. Before TCR sequencing, CD4+ T cells and CD8+ T cells from peripheral blood were sorted into separate populations.

Beyond this particular receptor, the publication reports: At doses of 0.1 to 3.0 mg/kg, clonal expansion of both CD4+ and CD8+ T cells in blood was seen between baseline and week 6. Antigen specificity was not determined for the clonally expanded peripheral T cells. After ivuxolimab, expanded clones were on average more numerous among CD8+ T cells than among CD4+ T cells. Low levels of normalized T-cell clonal expansion were also seen in some patients who did not respond. In the 0.1-3.0 mg/kg groups, partial responders had among the lowest normalized peripheral clonal expansion, particularly in CD8+ T cells.

As to this clone: No cognate antigen has been identified for it. Per-base quality was not reported, and no clone a single base away is much larger than it.

At the junction V is shortened by 0 bases and J by 5 bases, with 9 bases in between. The CDR3 runs 14 residues from the cysteine to the phenylalanine. Only the CDR3 part of the read is kept: 42 bases, read in frame from the first base. The germline V gene (reference sequence) supplies CDR1 SGHKS and CDR2 YYEKEE. The input for sequencing was CD4+ or CD8+ T cells sorted from blood, taken in a trial of the OX40 agonist ivuxolimab. The source is an adult with an advanced solid tumor such as melanoma, head and neck, liver or kidney cancer. The chain uses TRBV5-5 and TRBJ1-5; no D gene is confidently identified. The bases read TGTGCCAGCAGCTTGGAGTCAAGGTATCAGCCCCAGCATTTT. It encodes CASSLESRYQPQHF.